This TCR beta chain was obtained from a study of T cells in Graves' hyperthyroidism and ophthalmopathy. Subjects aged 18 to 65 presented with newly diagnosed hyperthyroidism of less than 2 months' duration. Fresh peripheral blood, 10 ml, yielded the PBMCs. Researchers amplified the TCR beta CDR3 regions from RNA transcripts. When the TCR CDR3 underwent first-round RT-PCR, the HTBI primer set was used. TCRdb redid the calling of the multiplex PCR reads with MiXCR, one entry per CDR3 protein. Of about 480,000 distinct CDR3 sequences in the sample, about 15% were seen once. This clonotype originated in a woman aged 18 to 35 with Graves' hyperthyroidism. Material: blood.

The chain's CDR3 is CASSALTGTSNQPQHF. DNA for the CDR3: TGTGCCAGCAGTGCCCTGACAGGGACTAGCAATCAGCCCCAGCATTTT. The J gene is TRBJ1-5, the V gene TRBV6-1, with 7 nucleotides matching TRBD1. Trimming cost V 4 bases and J 0 bases; bases outside gene matches: 6. CDR1 is MNHNS, CDR2 SASEGT, per germline. The CDR3 totals 16 residues.